This paragraph reports one T cell receptor beta chain. The Seattle patients, enrolled during active infection, were followed longitudinally. This CDR3 has 18 residues. Germline V lookup: CDR1 SGHNT, CDR2 YYREEE (reference sequence). The junction had 6 bases not matched to a gene; V was cut back by 4 bases and J by 0 bases. This record belongs to a study of blood T cell repertoires in COVID-19. Study details: Samples came from the United States, Italy and Spain, spanning acute and convalescent COVID-19.

Assay used: immunoSEQ multiplex PCR; TCRdb lists only in-frame clones, some missing. The table shows roughly 150,000 clones, with 70% to 90% occurring only once. The V gene is TRBV5-4, the J gene TRBJ2-5; 16 bases fit TRBD2. Sample: peripheral blood. This receptor was identified in a woman in her sixties or seventies with COVID-19, enrolled during active disease. The CDR3 nucleotides are TGTGCCAGCAGCAGGGGACTAGCGGGGGGGACGTACCAAGAGACCCAGTACTTC. Protein product: CASSRGLAGGTYQETQYF.